The source of this T cell receptor beta chain is a study of vaccination and CD4 T cells after COVID-19. This clonotype has more than one count but fewer than ten. The antigen remains unidentified. The germline V and J ends were trimmed by 0 bases and 7 bases, with 22 bases remaining between them. The germline V gene has CDR1 DFQATT and CDR2 SNEGSKA (reference sequence). The CDR3 sequence is 18 residues long. Once obtained from cultured CD4+ T cells, the DNA was sequenced using the Oncomine TCR Beta short-read assay. TCRdb processed the PCR reads anew with MiXCR; each CDR3 protein has one entry. The table records thousands of distinct CDR3 sequences, roughly 61% of them present only once. As to treatment: roughly 10-day PBMC culture with coronavirus spike peptide pools or control peptides (ViraFEST assay).

The material was cultured CD4+ T cells from blood, obtained after SARS-CoV-2 vaccination. The genes are TRBV20-1 and TRBJ1-6, with unresolved D. This receptor was identified in a human donor with COVID-19. The CDR3 DNA follows: TGCAGTGCTAGAGATCTCAGCGAAGGAACCACGTCCAATTCACCCCTCCACTTT. Translated, it gives CSARDLSEGTTSNSPLHF.